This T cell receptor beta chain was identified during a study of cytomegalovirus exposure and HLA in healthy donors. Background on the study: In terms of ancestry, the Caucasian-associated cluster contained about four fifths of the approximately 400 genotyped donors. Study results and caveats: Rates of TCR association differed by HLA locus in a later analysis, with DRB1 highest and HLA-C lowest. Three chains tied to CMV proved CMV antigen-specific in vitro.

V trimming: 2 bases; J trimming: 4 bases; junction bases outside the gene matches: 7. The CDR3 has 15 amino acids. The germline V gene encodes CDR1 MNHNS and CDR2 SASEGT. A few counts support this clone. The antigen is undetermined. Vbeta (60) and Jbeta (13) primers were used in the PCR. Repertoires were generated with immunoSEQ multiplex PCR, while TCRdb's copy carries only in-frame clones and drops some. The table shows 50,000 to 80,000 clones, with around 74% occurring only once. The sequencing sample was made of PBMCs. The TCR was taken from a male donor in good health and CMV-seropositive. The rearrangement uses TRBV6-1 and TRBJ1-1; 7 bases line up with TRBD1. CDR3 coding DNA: TGTGCCAGCAGTGAACCAAGACAGGGAACCACTGAAGCTTTCTTT. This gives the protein CASSEPRQGTTEAFF.